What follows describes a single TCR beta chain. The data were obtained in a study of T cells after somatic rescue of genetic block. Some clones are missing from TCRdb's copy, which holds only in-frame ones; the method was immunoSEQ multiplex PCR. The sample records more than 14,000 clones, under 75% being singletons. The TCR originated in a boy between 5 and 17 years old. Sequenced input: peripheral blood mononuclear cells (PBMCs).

For the CDR3, the DNA is TGTGCCAGCAGCGTAGATGCCCCCAGGGGGCGGGAGGAGACCCAGTACTTC. Residues: CASSVDAPRGREETQYF. This chain joins TRBV9 and TRBJ2-5, with D possibly matching TRBD1 (8 bases). CDR1 SGDLS and CDR2 YYNGEE come from the germline V gene. V was cut by 0 bases and J by 5 bases, with 20 bases left in between. This CDR3 spans 17 amino acids.